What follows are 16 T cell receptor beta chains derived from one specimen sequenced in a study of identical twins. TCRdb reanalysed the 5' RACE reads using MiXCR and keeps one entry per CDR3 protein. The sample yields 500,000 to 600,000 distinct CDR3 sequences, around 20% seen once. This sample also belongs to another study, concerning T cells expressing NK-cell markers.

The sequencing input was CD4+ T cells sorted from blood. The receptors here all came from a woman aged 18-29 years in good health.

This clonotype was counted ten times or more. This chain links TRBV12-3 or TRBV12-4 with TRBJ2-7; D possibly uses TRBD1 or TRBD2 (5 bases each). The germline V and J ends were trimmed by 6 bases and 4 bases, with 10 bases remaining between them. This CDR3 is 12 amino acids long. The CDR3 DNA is TGTGCCAGCAGGGGACCGCCGTACGAGCAGTACTTC. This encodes CASRGPPYEQYF.

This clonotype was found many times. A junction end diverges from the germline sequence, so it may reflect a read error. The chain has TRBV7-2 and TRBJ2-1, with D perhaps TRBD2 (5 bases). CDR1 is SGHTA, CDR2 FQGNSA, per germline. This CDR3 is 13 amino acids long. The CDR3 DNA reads TGCGCCAGCAGCTTGGTGCCGGGGAATGAGCAGTTCTTC. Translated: CASSLVPGNEQFF. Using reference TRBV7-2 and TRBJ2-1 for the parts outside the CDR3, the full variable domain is GAGVSQSPSNKVTEKGKDVELRCDPISGHTALYWYRQSLGQGLEFLIYFQGNSAPDKSGLPSDRFSAERTGGSVSTLTIQRTQQEDSAVYLCASSLVPGNEQFFGPGTRLTVL.

CDR3 DNA: TGCAGTGCTAGAGATCCTCAGCGGGAGGGCCTCCAGAACGAGCAGTACTTC. It encodes CSARDPQREGLQNEQYF. This chain uses TRBV20-1 with TRBJ2-7, with 10 bases lining up with TRBD2. Per the germline V gene, CDR1 is DFQATT and CDR2 is SNEGSKA (reference sequence). This CDR3 is 17 amino acids long. V trimming: 0 bases; J trimming: 5 bases; junction bases outside the gene matches: 13.

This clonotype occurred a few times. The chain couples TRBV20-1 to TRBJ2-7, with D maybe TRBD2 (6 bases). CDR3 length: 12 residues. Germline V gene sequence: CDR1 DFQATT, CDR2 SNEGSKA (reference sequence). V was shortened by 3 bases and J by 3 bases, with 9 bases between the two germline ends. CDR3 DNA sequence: TGCAGTGCTAGGCGGGACTTCTACGAGCAGTACTTC. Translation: CSARRDFYEQYF.

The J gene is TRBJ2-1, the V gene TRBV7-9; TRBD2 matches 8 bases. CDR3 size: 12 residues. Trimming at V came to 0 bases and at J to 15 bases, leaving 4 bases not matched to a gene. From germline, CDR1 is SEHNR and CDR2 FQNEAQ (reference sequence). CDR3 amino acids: CASSLAEGTRFF. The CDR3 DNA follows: TGTGCCAGCAGCTTAGCGGAGGGGACTAGGTTCTTC.

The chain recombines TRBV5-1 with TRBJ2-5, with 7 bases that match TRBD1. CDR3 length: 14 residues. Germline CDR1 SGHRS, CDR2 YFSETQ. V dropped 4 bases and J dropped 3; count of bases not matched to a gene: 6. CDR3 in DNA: TGCGCCAGCAGCAGGGGACAGCCAGAAGAGACCCAGTACTTC. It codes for CASSRGQPEETQYF.

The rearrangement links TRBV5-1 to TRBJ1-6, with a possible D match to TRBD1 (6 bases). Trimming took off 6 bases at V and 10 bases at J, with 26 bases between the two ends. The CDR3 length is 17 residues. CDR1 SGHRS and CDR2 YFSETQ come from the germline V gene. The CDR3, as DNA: TGCGCCAGCAAAAGCGGGGGCGGCAGGGATCTGGGATCACCCCTCCACTTT. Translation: CASKSGGGRDLGSPLHF.

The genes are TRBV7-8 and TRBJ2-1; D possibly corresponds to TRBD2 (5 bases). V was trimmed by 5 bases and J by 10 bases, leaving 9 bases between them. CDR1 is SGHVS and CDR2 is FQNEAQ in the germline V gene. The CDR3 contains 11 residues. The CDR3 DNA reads TGTGCCAGCAGCAAGGACTCCGAGCAGTTCTTC. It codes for CASSKDSEQFF.

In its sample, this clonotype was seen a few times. CDR3 residues: CASNRQSYNEQFF. CDR3 DNA: TGTGCCAGCAATAGACAGAGTTACAATGAGCAGTTCTTC. This sequence joins TRBV6-2 or TRBV6-3 and TRBJ2-1; D possibly corresponds to TRBD1 (5 bases). The germline gives CDR1 MNHEY, CDR2 SVGEGT. The germline V and J ends were trimmed by 7 bases and 4 bases, with 11 bases remaining between them. The CDR3 contains 13 residues.

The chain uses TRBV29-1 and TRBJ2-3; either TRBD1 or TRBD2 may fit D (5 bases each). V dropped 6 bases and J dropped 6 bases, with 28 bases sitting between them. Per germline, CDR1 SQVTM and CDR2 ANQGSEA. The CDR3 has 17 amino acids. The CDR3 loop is CSVWGLFAGGAEDTQYF. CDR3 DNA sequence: TGCAGCGTATGGGGTCTGTTTGCTGGGGGAGCAGAGGATACGCAGTATTTT.

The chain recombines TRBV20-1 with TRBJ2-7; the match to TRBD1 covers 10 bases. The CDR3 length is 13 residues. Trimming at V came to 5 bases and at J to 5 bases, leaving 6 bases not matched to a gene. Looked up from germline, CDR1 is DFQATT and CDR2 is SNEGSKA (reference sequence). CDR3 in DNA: TGCAGTGCTCCATCGGACAGGGGGAACGAGCAGTACTTC. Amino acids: CSAPSDRGNEQYF.

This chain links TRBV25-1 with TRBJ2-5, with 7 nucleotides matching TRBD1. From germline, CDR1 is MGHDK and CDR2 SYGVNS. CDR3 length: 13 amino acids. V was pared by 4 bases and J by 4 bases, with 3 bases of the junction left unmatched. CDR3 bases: TGTGCCAGCAGTGTCCGGGACAGAGAGACCCAGTACTTC. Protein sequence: CASSVRDRETQYF.

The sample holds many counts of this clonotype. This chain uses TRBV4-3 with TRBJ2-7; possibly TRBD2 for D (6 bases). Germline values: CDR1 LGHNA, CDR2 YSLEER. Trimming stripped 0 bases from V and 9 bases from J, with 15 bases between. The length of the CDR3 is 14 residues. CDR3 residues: CASSQDVTRVRQYF. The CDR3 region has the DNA TGCGCCAGCAGCCAAGATGTGACTAGAGTGCGGCAGTACTTC.

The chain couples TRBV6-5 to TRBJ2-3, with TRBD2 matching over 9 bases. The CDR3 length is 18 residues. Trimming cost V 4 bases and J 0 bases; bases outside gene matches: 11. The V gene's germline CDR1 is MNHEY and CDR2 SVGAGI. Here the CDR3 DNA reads TGTGCCAGCAGTTCCCCCCAGGCTAGCGGGGCTAGCACAGATACGCAGTATTTT. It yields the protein CASSSPQASGASTDTQYF.

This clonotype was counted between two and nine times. The CDR3 sequence is CAIRNSGGDFNEQFF. The CDR3 bases are TGTGCCATCAGAAATAGCGGGGGGGATTTCAATGAGCAGTTCTTC. The rearrangement uses TRBV10-3 and TRBJ2-1; 11 bases fit TRBD2. Unmatched junction bases numbered 7, after V lost 6 bases and J lost 6 bases. CDR1 and CDR2 from the germline V gene are ENHRY and SYGVKD. There are 15 residues in the CDR3.

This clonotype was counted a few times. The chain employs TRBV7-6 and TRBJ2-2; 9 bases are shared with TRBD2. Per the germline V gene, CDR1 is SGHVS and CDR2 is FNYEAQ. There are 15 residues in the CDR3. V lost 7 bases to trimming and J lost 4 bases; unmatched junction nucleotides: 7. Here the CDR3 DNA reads TGTGCCAGCAATCTAGCGGGAAATCCCACCGGGGAGCTGTTTTTT. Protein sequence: CASNLAGNPTGELFF.